This T cell receptor (beta chain) derives from a study of response to subunit inactivated influenza vaccine. Each CDR3 protein gets one entry after TCRdb re-called the RT-PCR reads with MiXCR. This table has under 800,000 distinct CDR3 sequences, about 14% appearing once. This CDR3 region has 17 residues. Germline V gene data show CDR1 as MNHEY and CDR2 as SVGEGT. Deletions cut 6 bases from V and 0 bases from J, with 21 bases between. This clonotype was found a few times. Its target is not known. Study-level findings and limits: After each seasonal influenza vaccination, few new T cells are recruited, the authors suggested.

This clonotype was sampled from a man in his fifties who received an inactivated influenza vaccine. The sequences come from PBMCs from blood, collected around 15 days before vaccination. The chain is built from TRBV6-2 or TRBV6-3 and TRBJ2-7, with a tentative D call TRBD1 (5 bases). The CDR3 region has the DNA TGTGCCAGCAGCCTGCAGGTGACAGTACCATCCTCCTACGAGCAGTACTTC. Translating gives CASSLQVTVPSSYEQYF.